A single sample gave rise to the 22 T cell receptor beta chains below, sequenced in a study of graft-versus-host responses after intestinal transplantation. Sequencing used immunoSEQ multiplex PCR; TCRdb keeps in-frame clones, though not all of them. The table shows tens of thousands of clones, with around 94% occurring only once. Sample: PBMCs, taken 16 days after intestinal transplant. The receptor set was obtained from a human patient who received an intestinal transplant, so some T cells may come from the graft donor.

The chain joins TRBV29-1 to TRBJ2-1; no clear D. V lost 6 bases and J 2 bases, leaving 17 bases between the germline ends. The CDR3 extends over 15 amino acids. Germline loops: CDR1 SQVTM, CDR2 ANQGSEA. The DNA of the CDR3 is TGCAGCGTCATTGAATATACAGTTACCTACAATGAGCAGTTCTTC. Translated, it gives CSVIEYTVTYNEQFF.

The chain combines TRBV4-3 with TRBJ2-1; TRBD2 agrees at 11 bases. Germline-derived CDR1 and CDR2 are LGHNA and YSLEER. V lost 0 bases, J lost 7 bases, and 5 bases stayed unmatched. The CDR3 contains 16 residues. In nucleotides, the CDR3 is TGCGCCAGCAGCCAAGAAGGCTTAGCGGGAGGGAATGAGCAGTTCTTC. It encodes CASSQEGLAGGNEQFF.

This clone appeared once. This chain uses TRBV2 with TRBJ2-5; TRBD1 matches at 9 bases. The CDR3 contains 14 residues. Losses at the gene ends were 6 bases for V and 5 bases for J; bases not matched to a gene: 7. The germline V gene encodes CDR1 SNHLY and CDR2 FYNNEI. The CDR3 DNA follows: TGTGCCAGCAGGGCGGGACAGGGAGGGGAGACCCAGTACTTC. Its translation is CASRAGQGGETQYF. Complete variable domain (other parts from reference TRBV2 and TRBJ2-5): EPEVTQTPSHQVTQMGQEVILRCVPISNHLYFYWYRQILGQKVEFLVSFYNNEISEKSEIFDDQFSVERPDGSNFTLKIRSTKLEDSAMYFCASRAGQGGETQYFGPGTRLLVL.

The CDR3 loop reads CASRAGQGADEQYF. For the CDR3, the DNA is TGTGCCAGTAGAGCGGGACAGGGGGCCGACGAGCAGTACTTC. V gene TRBV19 combines with J gene TRBJ2-7; 12 bases map to TRBD1. Germline-derived CDR1 and CDR2 are LNHDA and SQIVND (reference sequence). V dropped 6 bases and J dropped 5; count of bases not matched to a gene: 5. CDR3 length: 14 residues. Drawing the rest from reference TRBV19 and TRBJ2-7, the complete variable domain is DGGITQSPKYLFRKEGQNVTLSCEQNLNHDAMYWYRQDPGQGLRLIYYSQIVNDFQKGDIAEGYSVSREKKESFPLTVTSAQKNPTAFYLCASRAGQGADEQYFGPGTRLTVT.

The chain recombines TRBV7-9 with TRBJ2-1; no definite D call. The CDR3 is made up of 16 amino acids. Looked up from germline, CDR1 is SEHNR and CDR2 is FQNEAQ (reference sequence). Trimming stripped 5 bases from V and 3 bases from J, with 17 bases between. The CDR3 protein is CASSPLEPAGYNEQFF. The CDR3 DNA follows: TGTGCCAGCAGCCCCCTAGAGCCAGCCGGCTACAATGAGCAGTTCTTC.

The chain combines TRBV9 with TRBJ2-7, with D perhaps TRBD1 or TRBD2 (5 bases each). Germline V gene data show CDR1 as SGDLS and CDR2 as YYNGEE. This CDR3 has 15 amino acids. Trimming removed 4 bases from V and 0 bases from J, with 14 bases in between. As DNA, the CDR3 is TGTGCCAGCAGCCCCGGGGCGGGCAGCTCCTACGAGCAGTACTTC. Translated: CASSPGAGSSYEQYF.

This chain connects TRBV7-9 to TRBJ2-1, with TRBD1 matching over 8 bases. J was trimmed by 3 bases and V by 5 bases; bases with no gene match: 6. Germline CDR1 and CDR2: SEHNR and FQNEAQ (reference sequence). CDR3 size: 15 residues. Written as DNA, the CDR3 is TGTGCCAGCAGCGAAGGACAGGGTAACTACAATGAGCAGTTCTTC. It is translated as CASSEGQGNYNEQFF.

The chain couples TRBV4-1 to TRBJ2-7, with 8 bases identical to TRBD2. This CDR3 is 15 amino acids long. Per germline, CDR1 MGHRA and CDR2 YSYEKL. V lost 0 bases, J lost 2 bases, and 3 bases stayed unmatched. CDR3 coding DNA: TGCGCCAGCAGCCAAGAGGTAGCGGGACCCTACGAGCAGTACTTC. Residues: CASSQEVAGPYEQYF.

The rearrangement joins TRBV10-1 to TRBJ2-3, with 12 bases that match TRBD2. V trimming: 0 bases; J trimming: 0 bases; junction bases outside the gene matches: 1. The CDR3 runs 17 residues. Germline lookup yields CDR1 WNHNN and CDR2 SYGVQD (reference sequence). CDR3 in DNA: TGCGCCAGCAGTGAGTCGGGGACTAGCGGGAGCACAGATACGCAGTATTTT. This codes for CASSESGTSGSTDTQYF.

This chain links TRBV13 with TRBJ2-7, with 8 bases matching TRBD1. CDR1 is PRHDT and CDR2 is FYEKMQ in the germline V gene (reference sequence). The length of the CDR3 is 15 residues. V dropped 4 bases and J dropped 3; count of bases not matched to a gene: 8. CDR3 residues: CASSSNDRGSYEQYF. For the CDR3, the DNA is TGTGCCAGCAGCTCCAACGACAGGGGTAGCTACGAGCAGTACTTC.

This chain joins TRBV6-5 and TRBJ1-6, with unresolved D. V was trimmed by 2 bases and J by 6 bases, leaving 14 bases between them. This CDR3 is built from 16 residues. Germline V CDR1 and CDR2: MNHEY, SVGAGI. For the CDR3, the DNA is TGTGCCAGCAGTTACGCTACCTTGGGCAGTAATTCACCCCTCCACTTT. Amino acids: CASSYATLGSNSPLHF.

The V call is TRBV7-3, the J call TRBJ2-1, with 8 bases that match TRBD2. Germline V gene lookup returns CDR1 SGHTA and CDR2 FQGTGA. J was trimmed by 8 bases and V by 5 bases; bases with no gene match: 20. This CDR3 is 18 amino acids long. CDR3 DNA: TGTGCCAGCAGCCTCGGGGCCCACAGCGGGAGTATCTCCTATGAGCAGTTCTTC. Encoded protein: CASSLGAHSGSISYEQFF.

J is TRBJ2-2 and V is TRBV7-9; D not certain. The CDR3 extends over 11 amino acids. CDR1 is SEHNR and CDR2 is FQNEAQ in the germline V gene (reference sequence). Trimming removed 5 bases from V and 5 bases from J, with 3 bases in between. The CDR3 reads CASSGTGELFF. Written as DNA, the CDR3 is TGTGCCAGCAGCGGGACCGGGGAGCTGTTTTTT.

The chain joins TRBV28 to TRBJ2-7, with 7 bases that match TRBD1. Losses at the gene ends were 3 bases for V and 3 bases for J; bases not matched to a gene: 2. Germline V gene lookup returns CDR1 MDHEN and CDR2 SYDVKM. The CDR3 totals 13 residues. The CDR3 loop is CASSFRDSYEQYF. As DNA, the CDR3 is TGTGCCAGCAGTTTCCGGGACAGCTACGAGCAGTACTTC.

J is TRBJ2-7 and V is TRBV4-2; TRBD1 is a possible D gene (6 bases). CDR1 and CDR2 (germline): LGHNA, YNFKEQ. The CDR3 covers 14 residues. The ends were cut back, 4 bases at V and 2 bases at J, with 12 bases in the middle. Written as DNA, the CDR3 is TGTGCCAGCAGCCTAACAGGGCCCCCCTACGAGCAGTACTTC. Translated: CASSLTGPPYEQYF.

A single count supports this clone. The chain recombines TRBV28 with TRBJ1-2; TRBD1 matches at 8 bases. V was clipped by 3 bases and J by 6 bases; unmatched bases: 18. Germline CDR1 MDHEN, CDR2 SYDVKM. The CDR3 has 18 residues. The DNA of the CDR3 is TGTGCCAGCAGTTTTTGTATATTCGACAGGGGAAAAAGGGATGGCTACACCTTC. This gives the protein CASSFCIFDRGKRDGYTF.

This chain connects TRBV27 to TRBJ2-1; 9 positions match TRBD2. Germline loops: CDR1 MNHEY, CDR2 SMNVEV (reference sequence). CDR3 size: 16 residues. J lost 2 bases, V lost 0 bases, and 2 bases had no gene match. The CDR3 loop is CASSLSGGRAYNEQFF. Here the CDR3 DNA reads TGTGCCAGCAGTTTATCTGGCGGGAGGGCCTACAATGAGCAGTTCTTC.

The V call is TRBV28, the J call TRBJ2-5, with 12 bases identical to TRBD2. The DNA matches TRBJ2-7 better at its end, which makes the J call doubtful. This CDR3 region has 14 residues. Germline V lookup: CDR1 MDHEN, CDR2 SYDVKM. Here the CDR3 DNA reads TGTGCCAGCAGTTTCGGGACTAGCGGGTACGAGCAGTACTTC. It codes for CASSFGTSGYEQYF.

CDR3 amino acids: CASSPTGTEAFF. The CDR3 coding sequence is TGTGCCAGCAGCCCCACCGGGACTGAAGCTTTCTTT. The chain couples TRBV11-1 to TRBJ1-1; D is unclear. The CDR3 contains 12 residues. Germline assignment: CDR1 SGHAT and CDR2 FQDESV (reference sequence). The V end lost 5 bases, the J end lost 5 bases, and 9 bases lay between the germline ends.

The gene calls are TRBV6-1 and TRBJ2-1, with 11 nucleotides matching TRBD2. CDR1 MNHNS and CDR2 SASEGT come from the germline V gene. V lost 3 bases, J lost 1 base, and 2 bases stayed unmatched. The CDR3 contains 16 residues. The CDR3 bases are TGTGCCAGCAGTGACGTAGCGGGAGGGTCCTACAATGAGCAGTTCTTC. The encoded protein is CASSDVAGGSYNEQFF.

The J gene is TRBJ2-2, the V gene TRBV5-1; 8 bases fit TRBD1. This CDR3 has 17 residues. V lost 2 bases and J lost 4; bases outside the gene matches: 10. The V gene's germline CDR1 is SGHRS and CDR2 YFSETQ. This chain's CDR3 is CASSFRDRLLGTGELFF. Here the CDR3 DNA reads TGCGCCAGCAGCTTCCGGGACAGGCTGCTGGGCACCGGGGAGCTGTTTTTT.

The V call is TRBV7-9, the J call TRBJ2-7; D unresolved. The CDR3 length is 14 residues. Germline loops: CDR1 SEHNR, CDR2 FQNEAQ (reference sequence). V lost 5 bases and J lost 3, with 14 bases in between. This CDR3 reads CASSAPGRNYEQYF. The CDR3 coding sequence is TGTGCCAGCAGCGCCCCGGGCAGAAACTACGAGCAGTACTTC.